One and the same sample provided the 24 T cell receptor beta chains below, sequenced in a study of blood T cell repertoires in COVID-19. Assay used: immunoSEQ multiplex PCR; TCRdb lists only in-frame clones, some missing. Found here are about 140,000 clones, under 85% of them singletons; the top ten hold 5% to 7.5%. Sequencing was carried out using peripheral blood. These receptor sequences come from a human donor in a cohort sampled during active COVID-19.

This clone was seen a few times. This rearrangement joins TRBV29-1 to TRBJ2-7; D unresolved. Trimming took 4 bases from V and 2 from J, leaving 9 bases between them. CDR1 is SQVTM and CDR2 is ANQGSEA in the germline V gene. The CDR3 is 12 amino acids. CDR3 nucleotide sequence: TGCAGCGTTGGTCGCAGTACCTACGAGCAGTACTTC. It codes for CSVGRSTYEQYF.

The rearrangement links TRBV2 to TRBJ2-7; possibly TRBD1 for D (5 bases). V lost 1 base, J lost 6 bases, and 13 bases lay in between. The germline CDR1 and CDR2 sequences are SNHLY and FYNNEI. This CDR3 has 14 residues. The CDR3 sequence is CASSEVQGLGEQYF. For the CDR3, the DNA is TGTGCCAGCAGTGAAGTGCAGGGTCTGGGCGAGCAGTACTTC.

CDR3 residues: CASSLAPSAVQETQYF. DNA for the CDR3: TGTGCCAGCAGCTTAGCGCCTAGTGCGGTCCAAGAGACCCAGTACTTC. The rearrangement joins TRBV7-9 to TRBJ2-5; D ambiguous. This CDR3 is 16 amino acids long. Germline loops: CDR1 SEHNR, CDR2 FQNEAQ (reference sequence). V gave up 0 bases and J gave up 1 base, with 12 bases separating them.

This chain uses TRBV7-2 with TRBJ1-5; tentative D call: TRBD1 (6 bases). V dropped 5 bases and J dropped 5 bases, with 10 bases sitting between them. This CDR3 comprises 13 residues. Germline CDR1 SGHTA, CDR2 FQGNSA. The CDR3 loop reads CASSQGSYQPQHF. DNA for the CDR3: TGTGCCAGCAGCCAGGGGTCCTATCAGCCCCAGCATTTT.

V gene TRBV28 combines with J gene TRBJ1-2, with D possibly TRBD1 on 6 matching bases. Looked up from germline, CDR1 is MDHEN and CDR2 is SYDVKM. CDR3 length: 11 residues. V was cut by 10 bases and J by 2 bases, with 8 bases left in between. The CDR3 is CANQGNYGYTF. CDR3 nucleotides: TGTGCCAACCAGGGGAACTATGGCTACACCTTC.

The rearrangement links TRBV7-2 to TRBJ1-2; 11 bases map to TRBD1. V shed 4 bases, J shed 6 bases, and the junction held 10 bases outside the gene matches. The CDR3 has 16 amino acids. Germline-derived CDR1 and CDR2 are SGHTA and FQGNSA. The CDR3 DNA follows: TGTGCCAGCAGCTCTCCCGGGGACAGGGGGGTAAATGGCTACACCTTC. This translates into CASSSPGDRGVNGYTF.

V usage is TRBV27 and J usage is TRBJ2-1; TRBD2 matches at 8 bases. This CDR3 has 16 amino acids. Trimming took 2 bases from V and 2 from J; bases not matched to a gene: 5. Germline CDR1 reads MNHEY; CDR2 reads SMNVEV (reference sequence). In DNA form, the CDR3 reads TGTGCCAGCAGTTTACGGGGGGGGGCAACCTACAATGAGCAGTTCTTC. Protein sequence: CASSLRGGATYNEQFF.

The V call is TRBV6-5, the J call TRBJ1-2, with TRBD1 identical over 7 bases. The trim removed 9 bases at V and 8 bases at J, leaving 9 bases unmatched. The CDR3 contains 12 residues. Germline CDR1 is MNHEY and CDR2 is SVGAGI. The CDR3 DNA follows: TGTGCCAGTACAGACAGGGCGGTGGGCTACACCTTC. Protein product: CASTDRAVGYTF.

Here the CDR3 DNA reads TGCGCCAGCAGCCAGGAACCGGGGTTAGGGCAGTTCTTC. Translated, it gives CASSQEPGLGQFF. This chain joins TRBV4-3 and TRBJ2-1, with a weak D call TRBD2 (5 bases). CDR1 LGHNA and CDR2 YSLEER come from the germline V gene. V shed 3 bases and J shed 12 bases, with 15 bases lying between them. The CDR3 has 13 amino acids.

The chain couples TRBV27 to TRBJ1-6, with 9 positions matching TRBD1. This CDR3 spans 18 amino acids. Germline V gene lookup returns CDR1 MNHEY and CDR2 SMNVEV (reference sequence). V dropped 7 bases and J dropped 0; count of bases not matched to a gene: 10. CDR3 amino acids: CASKSEGQGSSYNSPLHF. For the CDR3, the DNA is TGTGCCAGCAAATCCGAGGGACAGGGAAGCTCCTATAATTCACCCCTCCACTTT.

This clone was seen only once. The chain recombines TRBV5-1 with TRBJ2-3, with D perhaps TRBD2 (6 bases). The CDR3 is 16 residues long. Germline CDR1 reads SGHRS; CDR2 reads YFSETQ. Trimming left V 5 bases short and J 0 bases short, with 16 bases between. This CDR3 is CASSWGGVASTDTQYF. The CDR3 DNA sequence: TGCGCCAGCAGTTGGGGCGGGGTAGCTAGCACAGATACGCAGTATTTT.

The chain carries TRBV3-1 (or the pseudogene TRBV3-2) and TRBJ1-1; 7 bases are a match to TRBD1. The CDR3 has 16 amino acids. Trimming at V came to 2 bases and at J to 0 bases, leaving 6 bases not matched to a gene. The germline gives CDR1 LGHDT, CDR2 YNNKEL (reference sequence). DNA of the CDR3: TGTGCCAGCAGCCAAACCAAGGGGACAGTGAACACTGAAGCTTTCTTT. The encoded protein is CASSQTKGTVNTEAFF.

The chain carries TRBV7-9 and TRBJ1-2; D call uncertain. CDR3 length equals 14 residues. Trimming removed 1 base at V and 4 bases at J, with 10 bases between. Per the germline V gene, CDR1 is SEHNR and CDR2 is FQNEAQ (reference sequence). CDR3 nucleotide sequence: TGTGCCAGCAGCTTAGGGCGGCGTAGCTATGGCTACACCTTC. Amino acid sequence: CASSLGRRSYGYTF.

The V call is TRBV2, the J call TRBJ2-2; D gene ambiguous. Per germline, CDR1 SNHLY and CDR2 FYNNEI. The ends were cut back, 3 bases at V and 0 bases at J, with 8 bases in the middle. There are 15 residues in the CDR3. The CDR3 DNA reads TGTGCCAGCAGTGAGACACGTACGAACACCGGGGAGCTGTTTTTT. Encoded protein: CASSETRTNTGELFF.

The chain uses TRBV5-4 and TRBJ2-5; maybe TRBD2 (5 bases). V was cut by 2 bases and J by 3 bases, with 14 bases left in between. The germline gives CDR1 SGHNT, CDR2 YYREEE (reference sequence). The CDR3 is 15 residues long. The CDR3 DNA follows: TGTGCCAGCAGCTTTACCATAGCGCACGAAGAGACCCAGTACTTC. The encoded protein is CASSFTIAHEETQYF.

V and J are TRBV7-9 and TRBJ2-7, with 7 positions matching TRBD1. The length of the CDR3 is 14 residues. The junction had 8 bases not matched to a gene; V was cut back by 8 bases and J by 1 base. Germline CDR1 SEHNR, CDR2 FQNEAQ (reference sequence). This CDR3 is CASGSGTVSYEQYF. The DNA for the CDR3 is TGTGCCAGCGGATCCGGGACAGTTTCCTACGAGCAGTACTTC.

The chain has TRBV5-4 and TRBJ1-5, with 7 bases matching TRBD1. CDR3 size: 14 residues. After removal of 5 bases from V and 9 bases from J, the junction contained 11 bases not matched to a gene. Germline assignment: CDR1 SGHNT and CDR2 YYREEE (reference sequence). CDR3 in DNA: TGTGCCAGCAGGCCATTACAGGGGTTTAGGCCCCAGCATTTT. Encoded protein: CASRPLQGFRPQHF.

The chain recombines TRBV9 with TRBJ1-3; the D is unclear. In germline, CDR1 is SGDLS, CDR2 YYNGEE. The length of the CDR3 is 14 residues. The V and J ends lost 0 bases and 0 bases respectively, with 4 bases between them. DNA for the CDR3: TGTGCCAGCAGCGTAGTTAGCTCTGGAAACACCATATATTTT. This translates into CASSVVSSGNTIYF.

The V call is TRBV5-5, the J call TRBJ2-7; no definite D call. Germline CDR1 and CDR2: SGHKS and YYEKEE (reference sequence). V lost 0 bases and J 9 bases, leaving 10 bases between the germline ends. The CDR3 totals 12 residues. This CDR3 reads CASSLESQLQYF. CDR3 DNA sequence: TGTGCCAGCAGCTTGGAGAGCCAATTGCAGTACTTC.

The chain has TRBV5-4 and TRBJ2-7; TRBD2 matches 14 bases. Looked up from germline, CDR1 is SGHNT and CDR2 is YYREEE (reference sequence). Trimming cost V 4 bases and J 2 bases; bases outside gene matches: 8. This CDR3 is 17 amino acids long. The CDR3 DNA is TGTGCCAGCAGCGTGACTAGCGGGGGGGCAAAGACCTACGAGCAGTACTTC. Protein product: CASSVTSGGAKTYEQYF.

This CDR3 reads CASSFEAGSGGYTF. The CDR3 DNA reads TGTGCCAGCAGTTTTGAGGCGGGGAGTGGCGGCTACACCTTC. This sequence joins TRBV27 and TRBJ1-2, with unresolved D. Deletions cut 3 bases from V and 8 bases from J, with 16 bases between. Germline V gene data show CDR1 as MNHEY and CDR2 as SMNVEV (reference sequence). The CDR3 loop spans 14 amino acids.

The V gene is TRBV5-5, the J gene TRBJ1-1; D remains unclear. Germline CDR1 reads SGHKS; CDR2 reads YYEKEE (reference sequence). Trimming removed 4 bases at V and 2 bases at J, with 12 bases between. CDR3 length: 14 amino acids. DNA for the CDR3: TGTGCCAGCAGCCTGACACCCACCAACACTGAAGCTTTCTTT. It yields the protein CASSLTPTNTEAFF.

CDR3 protein: CASSGAGAPAGELFF. CDR3 sequence (DNA): TGTGCCAGCAGCGGGGCAGGGGCGCCCGCCGGGGAGCTGTTTTTT. The chain employs TRBV2 and TRBJ2-2; D is perhaps TRBD1 (6 bases). CDR1 is SNHLY, CDR2 FYNNEI, per germline. Trimming left V 6 bases short and J 6 bases short, with 17 bases between. The CDR3 is made up of 15 amino acids. Supplemented by reference TRBV2 and TRBJ2-2, the full variable domain reads EPEVTQTPSHQVTQMGQEVILRCVPISNHLYFYWYRQILGQKVEFLVSFYNNEISEKSEIFDDQFSVERPDGSNFTLKIRSTKLEDSAMYFCASSGAGAPAGELFFGEGSRLTVL.

The chain recombines TRBV6-2 or TRBV6-3 with TRBJ1-1; D gene ambiguous. V was shortened by 5 bases and J by 0 bases, with 19 bases between the two germline ends. The V gene's germline CDR1 is MNHEY and CDR2 SVGEGT. CDR3 length: 17 amino acids. The CDR3 DNA reads TGTGCCAGCAGTACACCCCGTTTACGAAACATGAACACTGAAGCTTTCTTT. Protein sequence: CASSTPRLRNMNTEAFF.